The rows below give T cell receptor beta chains drawn from one sample of a study of Tregs in tolerant kidney transplant recipients. Repertoires were generated with immunoSEQ multiplex PCR, while TCRdb's copy carries only in-frame clones and drops some. The sample lists 200,000 to 300,000 clones, more than 65% occurring once. The sample was CD4+ T cells from blood. These receptor sequences come from a human donor in good health. Both conserved end residues are part of each CDR3. A D gene is named only where the DNA matches it firmly. Rows give clone size only sometimes, using once, few, many, or a class for an expanded clone.

D	size	V	J	DNA	CDR3
.	.	TRBV19	TRBJ1-1	TGTGCCAGTAGCCCGGGGGGAATTCGTTTATACACTGAAGCTTTCTTT	CASSPGGIRLYTEAFF
.	.	TRBV4-1	TRBJ2-7	TGCGCCAGCAGCCAAGATCGGATTCCCTACGAGCAGTACTTC	CASSQDRIPYEQYF
TRBD2	.	TRBV2	TRBJ2-5	TGTGCCAGCCCTGCTAGCGGGAGGAGGGGTGAGACCCAGTACTTC	CASPASGRRGETQYF
.	.	TRBV2	TRBJ1-1	TGTGCCAGCAGCGCCGATGGGACCTCTGAAGCTTTCTTT	CASSADGTSEAFF
.	.	TRBV27	TRBJ2-4	TGTGCCAGCAGTTTAAATTCCGCGAGCACGCCGGGGAACATTCAGTACTTC	CASSLNSASTPGNIQYF
TRBD1	few	TRBV19	TRBJ2-2	TGTGCCAGTAGGAAGGACAGGTTGTACACCGGGGAGCTGTTTTTT	CASRKDRLYTGELFF
TRBD1	.	TRBV2	TRBJ2-2	TGTGCCAGCAATTTTCTCGAGGGGGCGGAGCTGTTTTTT	CASNFLEGAELFF
.	.	TRBV5-1	TRBJ2-7	TGCGCCAGCAGCTCCGGGACACCGACCTACGAGCAGTACTTC	CASSSGTPTYEQYF
.	.	TRBV6-5	TRBJ2-7	TGTGCCAGCAGTCAGGTCTACGAGCAGTACTTC	CASSQVYEQYF
TRBD2	.	TRBV7-9	TRBJ2-3	TGTGCCAGCACCCCCAGCCAGCGGGGTGTAGATACGCAGTATTTT	CASTPSQRGVDTQYF